Described below is a single T cell receptor beta chain sequence and its context. Other DNA sequences within the sample encode an identical CDR3. This entry comes from a study of blood T cell repertoires in COVID-19. Background on the study: Samples of COVID-19 (acute and convalescent) were obtained from the United States, Italy and Spain.

Individuals drawn from 24 US areas were about 18 to 95 years old. Within 2 weeks of study entry, exposed participants had contacted a PCR-confirmed or clinician-diagnosed COVID-19 case. Only in-frame clones appear in the TCRdb table, and some are missing; sequencing was by immunoSEQ multiplex PCR. There are approximately 340,000 clones in the sample; roughly nine tenths occur only once, and more than 0.85% lies in the top ten. The CDR3 spans 14 residues. Germline V gene data show CDR1 as LNHDA and CDR2 as SQIVND (reference sequence). With 2 bases removed from V and 4 bases from J, the gap between germline ends came to 9 bases.

Input material: PBMCs or T cells enriched from blood (not recorded which). The source of this sequence is a middle-aged woman who had been exposed to COVID-19. The rearrangement links TRBV19 to TRBJ1-5; a possible D gene is TRBD1 (5 bases). CDR3 coding DNA: TGTGCCAGTAGTATAATAAGGGGTAATCAGCCCCAGCATTTT. This gives the protein CASSIIRGNQPQHF.